What follows are 20 T cell receptor beta chains derived from one specimen sequenced in a study of OX40 agonist ivuxolimab in advanced cancers. Measured with immunoSEQ multiplex PCR; TCRdb has only the in-frame clones, and not every one. Here the sample spans 75,000 to 100,000 clones, around four fifths being singletons. The sample was CD4+ or CD8+ T cells sorted from blood, taken in a trial of the OX40 agonist ivuxolimab. The receptors come from an adult with an advanced solid tumor such as melanoma, head and neck, liver or kidney cancer.

The V gene is TRBV4-1, the J gene TRBJ1-5; D not certain. This CDR3 is 15 amino acids long. Germline V lookup: CDR1 MGHRA, CDR2 YSYEKL. Trimming removed 3 bases at V and 11 bases at J, with 20 bases between. CDR3 region: CASSHPGDQIKAQHF. The DNA for the CDR3 is TGCGCCAGCAGCCATCCGGGCGACCAAATCAAGGCCCAGCATTTT.

This clone was counted at least ten times. The V gene is TRBV7-9, the J gene TRBJ1-4, with D possibly matching TRBD1 (5 bases). The CDR3 has 14 residues. Germline V gene data show CDR1 as SEHNR and CDR2 as FQNEAQ (reference sequence). Deletions cut 4 bases from V and 8 bases from J, with 14 bases between. CDR3 coding DNA: TGTGCCAGCAGCTCTAACCAGGGTGAGGAAAAACTGTTTTTT. Encoded protein: CASSSNQGEEKLFF.

This clone was counted only a few times. This chain uses TRBV12-5 with TRBJ1-6; the D is unclear. This CDR3 is built from 14 residues. Trimming stripped 2 bases from V and 4 bases from J, with 6 bases between. The germline V gene encodes CDR1 LGHNT and CDR2 FRNRAP. The DNA of the CDR3 is TGTGCTAGTGGTTTGAATCAGTATAATTCACCCCTCCACTTT. Translation: CASGLNQYNSPLHF.

This chain joins TRBV19 and TRBJ1-5; D possibly corresponds to TRBD1 (6 bases). This CDR3 has 12 residues. Germline V gene lookup returns CDR1 LNHDA and CDR2 SQIVND (reference sequence). Trimming shortened V by 10 bases and J by 4 bases, and 11 bases separated the two germline ends. CDR3: CAKEGGNQPQHF. CDR3 nucleotides: TGTGCCAAAGAGGGGGGGAATCAGCCCCAGCATTTT.

This chain uses TRBV6-5 with TRBJ1-2; tentatively, D is TRBD1 (5 bases). V lost 6 bases, J lost 8 bases, and 16 bases lay in between. The CDR3 is 13 amino acids. In germline, CDR1 is MNHEY, CDR2 SVGAGI. The CDR3 region is CASRTTVLGGYTF. The CDR3 region has the DNA TGTGCCAGCAGGACGACAGTCTTGGGAGGCTACACCTTC.

V and J are TRBV6-5 and TRBJ1-2, with D maybe TRBD1 (6 bases). CDR3 length: 14 residues. Germline lookup yields CDR1 MNHEY and CDR2 SVGAGI. Trimming pared 7 bases from V and 8 bases from J, leaving 20 bases between. The CDR3 region is CASMPRRDTGGYTF. For the CDR3, the DNA is TGTGCCAGCATGCCTAGGCGGGACACGGGGGGCTACACCTTC.

Here the CDR3 DNA reads TGTGCCATCAGTCCCACAGGGATGAACACTGAAGCTTTCTTT. Translation: CAISPTGMNTEAFF. The J gene is TRBJ1-1, the V gene TRBV10-3, with D maybe TRBD1 (6 bases). Trimming removed 5 bases from V and 0 bases from J, with 10 bases in between. The CDR3 is 14 amino acids. Germline V gene data show CDR1 as ENHRY and CDR2 as SYGVKD.

In regard to this clone: The sample carries other DNA sequences with the same CDR3. V usage is TRBV11-2 and J usage is TRBJ2-5; 9 bases line up with TRBD1. CDR1 and CDR2 (germline): SGHAT, FQNNGV. The CDR3 covers 15 residues. V shed 4 bases, J shed 5 bases, and the junction held 8 bases outside the gene matches. CDR3 bases: TGTGCCAGCAGCTCCGTACAGGGGGCAGGGGAGACCCAGTACTTC. Protein product: CASSSVQGAGETQYF. Full variable domain (missing parts from reference TRBV11-2 and TRBJ2-5): EAGVAQSPRYKIIEKRQSVAFWCNPISGHATLYWYQQILGQGPKLLIQFQNNGVVDDSQLPKDRFSAERLKGVDSTLKIQPAKLEDSAVYLCASSSVQGAGETQYFGPGTRLLVL.

This chain joins TRBV28 and TRBJ1-2; D is unresolved. Deletions cut 3 bases from V and 1 base from J, with 9 bases between. CDR3 length equals 14 residues. Germline V gives CDR1 MDHEN, CDR2 SYDVKM. This CDR3 reads CASSLRAVNYGYTF. Written as DNA, the CDR3 is TGTGCCAGCAGTTTGAGGGCGGTTAACTATGGCTACACCTTC.

V and J are TRBV7-6 and TRBJ1-6, with 7 nucleotides matching TRBD1. The CDR3 runs to 16 residues. J lost 3 bases, V lost 5 bases, and 7 bases had no gene match. CDR1 and CDR2 from the germline V gene are SGHVS and FNYEAQ. The CDR3 loop is CASSQGAGGYNSPLHF. The CDR3 DNA follows: TGTGCCAGCAGCCAAGGGGCAGGGGGCTATAATTCACCCCTCCACTTT.

V gene TRBV5-1 combines with J gene TRBJ1-6, with 9 positions matching TRBD1. Trimming at V came to 3 bases and at J to 6 bases, leaving 7 bases not matched to a gene. Germline lookup yields CDR1 SGHRS and CDR2 YFSETQ. This CDR3 contains 16 residues. CDR3 in amino acids: CASSSDRGQGNSPLHF. CDR3 bases: TGCGCCAGCAGCTCGGACAGGGGACAAGGTAATTCACCCCTCCACTTT.

The chain recombines TRBV9 with TRBJ1-2, with 7 bases lining up with TRBD1. J gave up 5 bases and V 4 bases, and 11 bases lay outside the gene matches. CDR3 length equals 15 residues. The germline V gene has CDR1 SGDLS and CDR2 YYNGEE. The CDR3: CASSLRQGTTYGYTF. In DNA, the CDR3 is TGTGCCAGCAGCCTACGACAGGGAACGACGTATGGCTACACCTTC.

J is TRBJ1-2 and V is TRBV6-1; D gene unclear. The V end was cut by 7 bases, the J end by 7 bases, with 22 bases between. CDR1 is MNHNS, CDR2 SASEGT, per germline. The CDR3 extends over 15 amino acids. The chain's CDR3 is CASMTSSGGVSGYTF. CDR3 DNA: TGTGCCAGCATGACAAGCAGTGGTGGGGTTTCTGGCTACACCTTC.

V and J are TRBV19 and TRBJ2-1; the match to TRBD2 covers 7 bases. Germline loops: CDR1 LNHDA, CDR2 SQIVND (reference sequence). The trim removed 8 bases at V and 2 bases at J, leaving 6 bases unmatched. This CDR3 contains 14 residues. CDR3 sequence (DNA): TGTGCCAGTTCGGGGGGACCAACCTACAATGAGCAGTTCTTC. This encodes CASSGGPTYNEQFF.

The CDR3, as DNA: TGCGCCAGCAGTCAACCGAAAAAGAGGATCTATGGCTACACCTTC. Amino acids: CASSQPKKRIYGYTF. The chain is built from TRBV23-1 and TRBJ1-2; D unclear. TRBV23-1 is designated an ORF whose function remains uncertain. V was cut by 2 bases and J by 4 bases, with 14 bases left in between. The CDR3 runs to 15 residues.

The CDR3 DNA sequence: TGCGCCAGCAGCGTACAGAGAACTAGCACAGATACGCAGTATTTT. Protein product: CASSVQRTSTDTQYF. The chain joins TRBV4-3 to TRBJ2-3; D gene ambiguous. V was trimmed by 5 bases and J by 0 bases, leaving 12 bases between them. The CDR3 consists of 15 residues. CDR1 is LGHNA and CDR2 is YSLEER in the germline V gene.

V is TRBV7-9 and J is TRBJ2-2; D assignment may be TRBD1 or TRBD2 (6 bases each). There are 15 residues in the CDR3. The V end lost 5 bases, the J end lost 7 bases, and 17 bases lay between the germline ends. Germline V lookup: CDR1 SEHNR, CDR2 FQNEAQ (reference sequence). CDR3 residues: CASSPGAWVYGELFF. CDR3 coding DNA: TGTGCCAGCAGCCCGGGGGCCTGGGTTTACGGGGAGCTGTTTTTT.

This clone was observed a handful of times. The gene calls are TRBV6-5 and TRBJ1-1, with 7 nucleotides matching TRBD1. The CDR3 length is 12 residues. Germline CDR1 reads MNHEY; CDR2 reads SVGAGI. J was trimmed by 4 bases and V by 7 bases; bases with no gene match: 3. The CDR3 DNA reads TGTGCCAGCACGACAGGGAGCACTGAAGCTTTCTTT. Translation gives CASTTGSTEAFF.

J is TRBJ2-3 and V is TRBV7-2; a possible D gene is TRBD2 (5 bases). Germline assignment: CDR1 SGHTA and CDR2 FQGNSA. Between the trimmed V and J ends, which lost 5 bases and 0 bases, there was a span of 15 bases. The CDR3 loop spans 16 amino acids. CDR3 DNA: TGTGCCAGCAGCATAGGGCCACCGGGGAGCACAGATACGCAGTATTTT. Amino acid sequence: CASSIGPPGSTDTQYF.

J is TRBJ2-6 and V is TRBV6-5; D gene unclear. The CDR3 has 15 residues. Germline CDR1 is MNHEY and CDR2 is SVGAGI. Trimming took 5 bases from V and 0 from J, leaving 8 bases between them. The CDR3 region has the DNA TGTGCCAGCAGTGCTGGATCCTCTGGGGCCAACGTCCTGACTTTC. Its translation is CASSAGSSGANVLTF.